This T cell receptor beta chain was identified in a study of vaccination and CD4 T cells after COVID-19 (dated by TCRdb to between 2021 and 2024). As for the study more broadly: Convalescent patients had a positive SARS-CoV-2 result on nasal swab PCR, and of these patients, fewer than ten had mild disease and one had severe disease. Six males and four females were included in the convalescent cohort, with two Hispanic individuals, seven Caucasians, two Asians and one multiracial person represented. Participants received two doses of either the Pfizer-BioNTech BNT162b2 vaccine (n=8) or the Moderna mRNA-1273 vaccine (n=2). Post-COVID blood samples from convalescent patients were collected a median of about 110 days after diagnosis, with a range of 35 to 161 days. Post-vaccine blood samples were collected a median of about 72 days after the second vaccine dose, ranging from roughly 14 to 241 days. Three convalescent patients gave samples both early after vaccination (day 14) and late after vaccination (days 161 to 241). In around 9 COVID-19 convalescent patients and a handful of infection-naive healthy vaccine recipients, researchers compared the spike-specific CD4+ TCR repertoire from before mRNA vaccination with the repertoire from after.

The library was generated by PCR. Sequencing instrument: Illumina iSeq 100. The study's processing was this. Non-productive sequences were removed, and CDR3s that did not start with C, did not end with F or W, or were shorter than 7 amino acids were discarded. Using R version 3.6.1, CDR3 homology was evaluated through Levenshtein distances (stringdist) along with unrooted phylogenetic trees (ape). TCRdb applied fastp at Q25 and MiXCR to the public reads, then kept only in-frame beta chains. Rows with one shared CDR3 protein collapse into an entry with the most common genes and DNA. The V and J calls were determined by TCRdb, not by the authors. The sample includes over 25,000 distinct CDR3 sequences, with approximately 51% observed a single time. Of the sample, over 4.5% falls within the top ten clones. This clonotype counts as medium-sized (0.01 to 0.1%). The clone's antigen remains unknown. Base qualities are not recorded, but no much larger clone differs from it by a single base.

At the junction V is shortened by 3 bases and J by 6 bases; bases outside the gene matches: 8. From a lookup of the germline V gene, CDR1 and CDR2 are MRHNA and SNTAGT. The CDR3 goes from the cysteine to the phenylalanine over 15 residues. Of all the DNA, just the CDR3 is kept, 45 bases in frame from base 1. General findings and caveats noted by the study authors: Relatively few convalescent patients were included in the study, and early timepoints after natural infection were not analyzed. Nearly all vaccine-specific clones in convalescent patients (304 of 307) were mono-reactive for SARS-CoV-2 spike rather than cross-reactive with common cold coronaviruses. Among convalescent patients, a median about 87% of the SARS-CoV-2-reactive clones seen after vaccination appeared only after vaccination, which suggests priming specific to the vaccine. The median count of SARS-CoV-2-reactive clonotypes went up from 21 after infection to a few dozen after vaccination, although the change was not significant.

The time point label of this sample denotes: late sampling 161 to 241 days after vaccination in a few convalescent patients. The positive SARS-CoV-2 PCR tests of the convalescent patients were dated from March to December 2020, before the Alpha, Beta and Delta variants emerged in the United States. Ficoll-Paque Plus gradient centrifugation was used to isolate PBMCs from whole blood, and the isolated PBMCs were then either used fresh or cryopreserved at -140C. This chain joins TRBV6-4 to TRBJ2-3; TRBD2 lines up with 8 middle nucleotides. The clonotype comes from a human donor who had recovered from COVID-19. Sequences were derived from CD4+ T cells from blood, sampled about 7 months after SARS-CoV-2 vaccination. The CDR3 has the sequence CASSEGREVTDTQYF. The nucleotides are TGTGCCAGCAGTGAGGGGCGGGAGGTGACGGATACGCAGTATTTT.